The rows below give T cell receptor beta chains drawn from one sample of a study of CD8+CD57+ T cells in acquired aplastic anemia. Via MiXCR, TCRdb re-called the reads, giving one row per CDR3 protein. The top ten clones hold less than 20% of a sample with hundreds of thousands of distinct CDR3 sequences, about half of them seen once. Sequencing was carried out using sorted CD4+, CD8+, or CD8+CD57+ T cells (not recorded which) from PBMCs. The receptors derive from a human donor with aplastic anemia. The CDR3 runs from the conserved cysteine through the conserved F or W. A D gene is named only where the DNA matches it firmly. Only some rows state a clone size, as once, few, many or a class for expanded clones.

j_call clone_size d_call v_call cdr3_nt cdr3_aa
TRBJ2-3 NA NA TRBV2 TGTGCCAGCCACTATAAGGGGGTTGGCGCAGATACGCAGTATTTT CASHYKGVGADTQYF
TRBJ1-4 many TRBD1 TRBV7-3 TGTGCCAGCAGCTCACCAGACAGGGGTAGTGAAAAACTGTTTTTT CASSSPDRGSEKLFF
TRBJ1-1 many NA TRBV20-1 TGCAGTGCTAGACCTCCCGCCCAGAACACTGAAGCTTTCTTT CSARPPAQNTEAFF
TRBJ1-1 few NA TRBV18 TGTGCCAGCTCACGGGATGGGGCGGGGAACACTGAAGCTTTCTTT CASSRDGAGNTEAFF
TRBJ1-2 NA NA TRBV5-1 TGCGCCAGCAGCCTCTTGGCAGGGGTTAGCGGCTACACCTTC CASSLLAGVSGYTF
TRBJ2-1 NA NA TRBV7-6 TGTGCCAGCAGCTTAGTTTCCGTGTCCTACAATGAGCAGTTCTTC CASSLVSVSYNEQFF
TRBJ2-2 NA NA TRBV6-4 TGTGCCAGCAGTGACTCGATGGACAACACCGGGGAGCTGTTTTTT CASSDSMDNTGELFF
TRBJ2-5 NA NA TRBV4-2 TGTGCCAGCAGCCAAGGGGGAATAGAGACCCAGTACTTC CASSQGGIETQYF
TRBJ2-5 NA NA TRBV20-1 TGCAGTGCTCCCGACTTTTCGAGCGAGGTCCAAGAGACCCAGTACTTC CSAPDFSSEVQETQYF
TRBJ2-3 many NA TRBV29-1 TGCAGCGACGGGAAGCCCGGATTGGATACGCAGTATTTT CSDGKPGLDTQYF
TRBJ1-1 many NA TRBV9 TGTGCCAGCAGCGCCGGGCCCCTCGGGACTGAAGCTTTCTTT CASSAGPLGTEAFF
TRBJ2-5 NA NA TRBV2 TGTGCCAGCATGGGACTTACCTTTCAAGAGACCCAGTACTTC CASMGLTFQETQYF
TRBJ2-2 NA TRBD2 TRBV6-5 TGTGCCAGCAGGAGGACTAGCGGGGCGGGCACCGGGGAGCTGTTTTTT CASRRTSGAGTGELFF
TRBJ2-5 NA NA TRBV15 TGTGCCACCAGCAGAGGACAGACTGGCCTCAAAGAGACCCAGTACTTC CATSRGQTGLKETQYF
TRBJ1-2 many NA TRBV16 TGTGCCAGCAGCCAAAAGGAATATGGCTACACCTTC CASSQKEYGYTF
TRBJ1-5 many NA TRBV6-1 TGTGCCAGCAGAGCGGCCCAGGCGCGTTCAGGGCCCCAGCATTTT CASRAAQARSGPQHF
TRBJ2-7 NA TRBD1 TRBV10-3 TGTGCCATCAGTGAGTCCGCGACAGGGGAAGGCTACGAGCAGTACTTC CAISESATGEGYEQYF